The next 30 T cell receptor beta chains were all read from a single sample in a study of T cell responses to AZD1222 COVID-19 vaccine. Clones were read by immunoSEQ multiplex PCR, and TCRdb kept only the in-frame ones, dropping some. The repertoire holds 80,000 or so clones, with roughly 82% as singletons. Material: peripheral blood, obtained on day 0 of AZD1222 vaccination. The receptors derive from an adult in good health.

The chain employs TRBV27 and TRBJ1-1; TRBD1 is a possible D gene (5 bases). CDR1 is MNHEY, CDR2 SMNVEV, per germline (reference sequence). The germline V and J ends were trimmed by 0 bases and 5 bases, with 16 bases remaining between them. This CDR3 is 16 amino acids long. The CDR3, as DNA: TGTGCCAGCAGTTTATCCCGTGGGCAGGGCGGGACTGAAGCTTTCTTT. This encodes CASSLSRGQGGTEAFF.

This chain uses TRBV7-2 with TRBJ1-1; no clear D. Germline V CDR1 and CDR2: SGHTA, FQGNSA. The CDR3 totals 14 residues. Deletions cut 3 bases from V and 0 bases from J, with 8 bases between. CDR3 coding DNA: TGTGCCAGCAGCTTTAGCCCTCTGAACACTGAAGCTTTCTTT. Its protein is CASSFSPLNTEAFF.

The table lists this clone with a count of one. The chain carries TRBV2 and TRBJ1-6; TRBD1 agrees at 10 bases. After removal of 2 bases from V and 5 bases from J, the junction contained 6 bases not matched to a gene. This CDR3 is 17 amino acids long. CDR1 is SNHLY, CDR2 FYNNEI, per germline. The CDR3 nucleotides read TGTGCCAGCAGTGAATGGGACAGGGGCTCTAATAATTCACCCCTCCACTTT. Protein product: CASSEWDRGSNNSPLHF.

The CDR3 loop reads CASSVVSGNTGELFF. DNA of the CDR3: TGTGCCAGCAGCGTAGTTTCGGGGAACACCGGGGAGCTGTTTTTT. The chain recombines TRBV9 with TRBJ2-2; D is unresolved. CDR1 is SGDLS, CDR2 YYNGEE, per germline. The V and J ends lost 0 bases and 1 base respectively, with 7 bases between them. This CDR3 contains 15 residues.

The CDR3 DNA sequence: TGTGCCAGCAGTTTCGGTTGGGGGGGCGGCTACACCTTC. Its protein is CASSFGWGGGYTF. The V gene is TRBV12-3 or TRBV12-4, the J gene TRBJ1-2; tentatively, D is TRBD1 (6 bases). CDR3 length: 13 amino acids. V was shortened by 3 bases and J by 8 bases, with 13 bases between the two germline ends.

V gene TRBV11-1 combines with J gene TRBJ2-7; no firm D call. V gave up 6 bases and J gave up 2 bases, with 14 bases separating them. The CDR3 totals 14 residues. Looked up from germline, CDR1 is SGHAT and CDR2 is FQDESV (reference sequence). The CDR3 DNA reads as TGTGCCAGCAGGATCAACAATAGAGCCTACGAGCAGTACTTC. This sequence encodes CASRINNRAYEQYF.

The chain carries TRBV11-1 and TRBJ1-4, with unresolved D. V was cut by 0 bases and J by 4 bases, with 9 bases left in between. The germline V gene encodes CDR1 SGHAT and CDR2 FQDESV (reference sequence). The CDR3 is 15 amino acids. The CDR3 DNA reads as TGTGCCAGCAGCTTAGCCGGGGAAGTTAATGAAAAACTGTTTTTT. Protein: CASSLAGEVNEKLFF.

The J gene is TRBJ2-5, the V gene TRBV4-2, with 10 bases that match TRBD2. This CDR3 has 19 residues. The trim removed 1 base at V and 5 bases at J, leaving 16 bases unmatched. Germline CDR1 LGHNA, CDR2 YNFKEQ. The CDR3 region is CASSQGAGTKRGGQETQYF. The DNA for the CDR3 is TGTGCCAGCAGCCAAGGTGCCGGGACGAAGCGGGGGGGCCAGGAGACCCAGTACTTC.

This rearrangement joins TRBV4-3 to TRBJ2-1; 7 bases map to TRBD1. The germline V gene has CDR1 LGHNA and CDR2 YSLEER. The CDR3 has 14 residues. V lost 1 base to trimming and J lost 8 bases; unmatched junction nucleotides: 5. CDR3 residues: CASSQGRGPDEQFF. The CDR3, as DNA: TGCGCCAGCAGCCAAGGTAGGGGGCCCGATGAGCAGTTCTTC.

V usage is TRBV10-3 and J usage is TRBJ1-3; tentatively, D is TRBD1 (5 bases). Trimming removed 6 bases at V and 0 bases at J, with 12 bases between. From germline, CDR1 is ENHRY and CDR2 SYGVKD. There are 15 residues in the CDR3. The DNA for the CDR3 is TGTGCCATCAGACCGGACACGAGCTCTGGAAACACCATATATTTT. Its protein is CAIRPDTSSGNTIYF.

The gene calls are TRBV6-5 and TRBJ2-7, with D possibly TRBD2 on 7 matching bases. Germline CDR1 MNHEY, CDR2 SVGAGI. Trimming took 6 bases from V and 1 from J, leaving 16 bases between them. The CDR3 totals 15 residues. In DNA form, the CDR3 reads TGTGCCAGCAGCCCACGGGGGGCCATATCCTACGAGCAGTACTTC. Its translation is CASSPRGAISYEQYF.

The V and J genes are TRBV7-2 and TRBJ2-5; maybe TRBD2 (7 bases). The CDR3 covers 17 residues. CDR1 and CDR2 (germline): SGHTA, FQGNSA. Trimming left V 5 bases short and J 1 base short, with 20 bases between. CDR3 DNA sequence: TGTGCCAGCAGCCGGAGGGCGGGGGCATACCGCCAAGAGACCCAGTACTTC. As protein: CASSRRAGAYRQETQYF.

This chain joins TRBV6-6 and TRBJ1-5, with a possible D match to TRBD1 (5 bases). Germline loops: CDR1 MNHNY, CDR2 SVGAGI (reference sequence). V was trimmed by 6 bases and J by 0 bases, leaving 12 bases between them. CDR3 length equals 15 residues. The CDR3 loop reads CASSLMGDSNQPQHF. In DNA form, the CDR3 reads TGTGCCAGCAGCCTCATGGGGGATAGCAATCAGCCCCAGCATTTT.

The chain is built from TRBV10-3 and TRBJ1-1, with D uncertain. The CDR3 spans 14 residues. Trimming removed 0 bases at V and 11 bases at J, with 16 bases between. Germline CDR1 reads ENHRY; CDR2 reads SYGVKD. The CDR3, as DNA: TGTGCCATCAGTGAGTCGGGGTACCGTGATCGGGCTTTCTTT. It codes for CAISESGYRDRAFF.

The chain employs TRBV6-5 and TRBJ1-2, with a tentative D call TRBD1 (5 bases). CDR1 is MNHEY, CDR2 SVGAGI, per germline. The CDR3 length is 15 residues. V dropped 0 bases and J dropped 4 bases, with 12 bases sitting between them. This chain's CDR3 is CASSYSPWTSYGYTF. The CDR3 DNA reads as TGTGCCAGCAGTTACTCCCCGTGGACAAGCTATGGCTACACCTTC.

The genes are TRBV10-3 and TRBJ2-2, with D possibly TRBD1 on 7 matching bases. The V end lost 0 bases, the J end lost 0 bases, and 11 bases lay between the germline ends. The CDR3 covers 17 residues. The germline V gene has CDR1 ENHRY and CDR2 SYGVKD. The CDR3: CAISESQGGPNTGELFF. DNA of the CDR3: TGTGCCATCAGTGAGTCTCAGGGGGGTCCGAACACCGGGGAGCTGTTTTTT.

This clone was picked up one time. The rearrangement links TRBV27 to TRBJ1-1, with a tentative D call TRBD1 (6 bases). Germline assignment: CDR1 MNHEY and CDR2 SMNVEV (reference sequence). The V gene lost 3 bases and the J gene lost 8 bases, with 19 bases spanning the gap. The CDR3 is made up of 15 amino acids. DNA for the CDR3: TGTGCCAGCAGTTTTGCGGGGGCGATCGTAACGGAAGCTTTCTTT. As protein: CASSFAGAIVTEAFF.

The rearrangement joins TRBV9 to TRBJ2-2; the match to TRBD1 covers 7 bases. The CDR3 runs 13 residues. The junction had 2 bases not matched to a gene; V was cut back by 3 bases and J by 6 bases. CDR1 is SGDLS and CDR2 is YYNGEE in the germline V gene. The CDR3: CASSAGTAGELFF. CDR3 sequence (DNA): TGTGCCAGCAGCGCCGGGACAGCCGGGGAGCTGTTTTTT.

The rearrangement links TRBV6-5 to TRBJ1-6, with 7 bases aligning to TRBD1. Trimming removed 2 bases from V and 3 bases from J; junction bases left unmatched: 4. The CDR3 runs to 16 residues. Germline assignment: CDR1 MNHEY and CDR2 SVGAGI. CDR3 region: CASSYGQARYNSPLHF. The DNA for the CDR3 is TGTGCCAGCAGTTACGGACAGGCACGCTATAATTCACCCCTCCACTTT.

The J gene is TRBJ2-2, the V gene TRBV7-6; D ambiguous. The CDR3 contains 17 residues. Trimming stripped 0 bases from V and 1 base from J, with 12 bases between. Looked up from germline, CDR1 is SGHVS and CDR2 is FNYEAQ. CDR3 DNA: TGTGCCAGCAGCTTAGCGGTGGGAAACAGGAACACCGGGGAGCTGTTTTTT. Translating gives CASSLAVGNRNTGELFF.

V gene TRBV6-1 combines with J gene TRBJ1-2, with 8 bases matching TRBD1. The V gene's germline CDR1 is MNHNS and CDR2 SASEGT. V was clipped by 3 bases and J by 3 bases; unmatched bases: 6. This CDR3 contains 15 residues. CDR3 region: CASSDRTGWYYGYTF. CDR3 nucleotides: TGTGCCAGCAGTGATCGGACAGGGTGGTACTATGGCTACACCTTC.

The chain employs TRBV6-5 and TRBJ2-5; tentative D call: TRBD2 (5 bases). The CDR3 length is 15 residues. The V end was cut by 0 bases, the J end by 5 bases, with 13 bases between. CDR1 is MNHEY, CDR2 SVGAGI, per germline. The CDR3 nucleotides are TGTGCCAGCAGTTACTCAAGCGGTGCCGGGGAGACCCAGTACTTC. Amino acid sequence: CASSYSSGAGETQYF.

This clone has a handful of counts. The J gene is TRBJ1-1, the V gene TRBV19; D gene unclear. Germline lookup yields CDR1 LNHDA and CDR2 SQIVND (reference sequence). CDR3 size: 13 residues. Trimming removed 0 bases from V and 11 bases from J, with 13 bases in between. CDR3 sequence reads: CASSIEDRGAAFF. For the CDR3, the DNA is TGTGCCAGTAGTATAGAGGATCGGGGAGCGGCTTTCTTT.

This clone has only one observation. The junction departs from the called germline gene at one end, perhaps through a read error. The V call is TRBV4-3, the J call TRBJ1-2; the match to TRBD1 covers 7 bases. CDR1 is LGHNA, CDR2 YSLEER, per germline. The CDR3 sequence is 14 residues long. The CDR3 region has the DNA TGCGCCAGCAGCCTCCAACCTTGGACAGGCCCAGTAGTCTTC. It encodes CASSLQPWTGPVVF.

V gene TRBV11-2 combines with J gene TRBJ2-7; TRBD2 aligns across 14 bases. Germline V gene lookup returns CDR1 SGHAT and CDR2 FQNNGV. Trimming removed 5 bases from V and 3 bases from J; junction bases left unmatched: 15. The CDR3 spans 19 residues. The CDR3 DNA is TGTGCCAGCAGCCCCCAGGGACTAGCGGGAGCGATGATAAACTACGAGCAGTACTTC. It encodes CASSPQGLAGAMINYEQYF. The variable domain in full, with the rest retrieved from reference TRBV11-2 and TRBJ2-7, is EAGVAQSPRYKIIEKRQSVAFWCNPISGHATLYWYQQILGQGPKLLIQFQNNGVVDDSQLPKDRFSAERLKGVDSTLKIQPAKLEDSAVYLCASSPQGLAGAMINYEQYFGPGTRLTVT.

The chain links TRBV7-9 to TRBJ2-5; TRBD1 agrees at 7 bases. Per the germline V gene, CDR1 is SEHNR and CDR2 is FQNEAQ (reference sequence). The length of the CDR3 is 16 residues. The V and J ends lost 0 bases and 2 bases, in that order; junction bases with no gene match: 6. CDR3: CASSLAIRTGQETQYF. As DNA, the CDR3 is TGTGCCAGCAGCTTAGCTATAAGGACAGGACAAGAGACCCAGTACTTC.

This chain joins TRBV5-6 and TRBJ1-4; tentative D call: TRBD1 (6 bases). V was cut by 4 bases and J by 2 bases, with 12 bases left in between. The germline gives CDR1 SGHDT, CDR2 YYEEEE. The CDR3 totals 15 residues. The CDR3 here is CASSERGRTNEKLFF. CDR3 bases: TGTGCCAGCAGCGAGAGGGGGAGGACTAATGAAAAACTGTTTTTT.

This clone was seen more than once but under ten times. The V gene is TRBV6-2 or TRBV6-3, the J gene TRBJ1-6; weak D call: TRBD1 (6 bases). The CDR3 has 14 residues. V lost 6 bases and J lost 9, with 15 bases in between. The germline V gene encodes CDR1 MNHEY and CDR2 SVGEGT. The CDR3 region is CASSIRGEGSPLHF. CDR3 DNA sequence: TGTGCCAGCAGCATCAGGGGTGAAGGTTCACCCCTCCACTTT.

The chain uses TRBV27 and TRBJ2-5, with TRBD2 matching over 7 bases. CDR3 length: 16 residues. V was pared by 6 bases and J by 2 bases, with 12 bases of the junction left unmatched. Germline values: CDR1 MNHEY, CDR2 SMNVEV (reference sequence). CDR3 sequence: CASRDPGLAEQETQYF. The CDR3 bases are TGTGCCAGCAGAGACCCTGGGCTAGCGGAACAAGAGACCCAGTACTTC.

The J gene is TRBJ2-2, the V gene TRBV29-1; D assignment may be TRBD1 or TRBD2 (5 bases each). CDR1 is SQVTM, CDR2 ANQGSEA, per germline. Trimming took 7 bases from V and 1 from J, leaving 13 bases between them. The CDR3 loop spans 14 amino acids. CDR3 loop: CSATIGGNTGELFF. The CDR3 DNA follows: TGCAGCGCCACGATTGGGGGGAACACCGGGGAGCTGTTTTTT.